The entry below describes one T cell receptor beta chain. TCR sequencing covered a few patients who responded to pembrolizumab. TCRdb's copy holds only in-frame clones and misses some; the assay was immunoSEQ multiplex PCR. The table lists some 51,000 clones, about 85% of them singletons, with about 8.1% in the top ten. The entry originates in a study of PD-1 blockade in mismatch repair-deficient tumors. This receptor was obtained from an adult with mismatch repair-deficient cancer. The sequencing here drew on peripheral blood, taken more than 19 weeks after starting pembrolizumab.

The CDR3 region is CASNPGQGSYNEQFF. The CDR3 DNA reads TGTGCCAGCAACCCGGGACAGGGGTCCTACAATGAGCAGTTCTTC. This rearrangement joins TRBV7-8 to TRBJ2-1; 10 nucleotides align to TRBD1. Germline V gene sequence: CDR1 SGHVS, CDR2 FQNEAQ. The CDR3 is 15 amino acids. With 7 bases clipped from V and 1 base from J, the junction kept 4 bases outside the gene matches.